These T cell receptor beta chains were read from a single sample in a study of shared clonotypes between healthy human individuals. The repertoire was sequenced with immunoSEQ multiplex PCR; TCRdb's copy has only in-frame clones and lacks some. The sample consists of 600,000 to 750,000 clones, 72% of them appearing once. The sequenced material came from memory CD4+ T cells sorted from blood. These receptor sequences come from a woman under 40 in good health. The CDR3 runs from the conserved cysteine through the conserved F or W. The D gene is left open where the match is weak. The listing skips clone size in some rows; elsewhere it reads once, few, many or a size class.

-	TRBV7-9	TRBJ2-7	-	TGTGCCAGCAGCTCCCCGGGTTACGAGCAGTACTTC	CASSSPGYEQYF
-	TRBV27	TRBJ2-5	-	TGTGCCAGCAGTTTATCAGGGGAGACCCAGTACTTC	CASSLSGETQYF
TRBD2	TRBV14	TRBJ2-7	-	TGTGCCAGCAGCCAAATCGGGACTAGCGCGGGTGGAGACTACGAGCAGTACTTC	CASSQIGTSAGGDYEQYF
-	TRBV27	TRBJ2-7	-	TGTGCCAGCAGTCTCACAGCCCTCTCCTACGAGCAGTACTTC	CASSLTALSYEQYF
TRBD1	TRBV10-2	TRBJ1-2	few	TGCGCCAGCAGTGAGGGGACAGGGGATGGCTACACCTTC	CASSEGTGDGYTF
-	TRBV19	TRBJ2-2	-	TGTGCCAGTAGTAGTCCAGGGGACCTCACCGGGGAGCTGTTTTTT	CASSSPGDLTGELFF
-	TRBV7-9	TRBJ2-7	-	TGTGCCAGCAGCCCGAATCGACATAAACTTTCCTACGAGCAGTACTTC	CASSPNRHKLSYEQYF
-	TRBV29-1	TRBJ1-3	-	TGCAGCGTCCTACGGGGGGGACTCCTTGGAAACACCATATATTTT	CSVLRGGLLGNTIYF
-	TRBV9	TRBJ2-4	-	TGTGCCAGCAGCGTAGATGGGGAAAACATTCAGTACTTC	CASSVDGENIQYF
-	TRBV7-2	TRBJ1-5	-	TGTGCCAGCAGCTCCTCGACAGGTTTCAATCAGCCCCAGCATTTT	CASSSSTGFNQPQHF
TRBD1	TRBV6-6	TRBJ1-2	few	TGTGCCAGCAGTTTGGACAGGGTCGGCGGCTACACCTTC	CASSLDRVGGYTF
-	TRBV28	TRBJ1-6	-	TGTGCCAGCAGTTCAGGGAGTACACCCCTCCACTTT	CASSSGSTPLHF
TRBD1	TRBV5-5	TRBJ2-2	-	TGTGCCAGCAGCAAGGGACAGTTGGGGGAGCTGTTTTTT	CASSKGQLGELFF
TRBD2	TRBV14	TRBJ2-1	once	TGTGCCAGCAGCCTTGGACTAGCGGGATCGGTTGAGCAGTTCTTC	CASSLGLAGSVEQFF
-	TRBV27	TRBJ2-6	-	TGTGCCAGCAGTTTAGCTGGGGCCAACGTCCTGACTTTC	CASSLAGANVLTF
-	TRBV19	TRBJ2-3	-	TGTGCCAGTAAGAGGTCAGGAGGAAATTCTCGCACAGATACGCAGTATTTT	CASKRSGGNSRTDTQYF
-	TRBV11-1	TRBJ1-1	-	TGTGCCAGTTCACATGGGGGGTCTGAAGCTTTCTTT	CASSHGGSEAFF
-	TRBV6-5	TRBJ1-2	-	TGTGCCAGCAGTCCACAGGGAGAGGTTAGCGGCTACACCTTC	CASSPQGEVSGYTF
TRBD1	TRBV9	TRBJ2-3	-	TGTGCCAGCAGAGGGGGCGGAGGAGATACGCAGTATTTT	CASRGGGGDTQYF
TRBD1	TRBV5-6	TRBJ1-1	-	TGTGCCAGCAGCTTGTCCATCGGAGCGGGACAGAAGTTGAACACTGAAGCTTTCTTT	CASSLSIGAGQKLNTEAFF
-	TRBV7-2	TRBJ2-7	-	TGTGCCAGCAGCTTAGAGGCTAGCCGTAAGCAGTACTTC	CASSLEASRKQYF
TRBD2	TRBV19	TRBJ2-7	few	TGTGCCAGTAGCTCTCGGACTAGCGTTGTCTACGAGCAGTACTTC	CASSSRTSVVYEQYF
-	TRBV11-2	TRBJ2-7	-	TGTGCCAGCAGCCGATGGGGTAAACCCTACGAGCAGTACTTC	CASSRWGKPYEQYF
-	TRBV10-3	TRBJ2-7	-	TGTGCCATCAGCAATAAACTCCTGACAGACGCGTTATCCTGCGAGCAGTACTTC	CAISNKLLTDALSCEQYF
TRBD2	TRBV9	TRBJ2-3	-	TGTGCCAGCAGCCCACAGCGGGAGACTAGCACAGATACGCAGTATTTT	CASSPQRETSTDTQYF
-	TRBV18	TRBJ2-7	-	TGTGCCAGCTCACCACAACGGGAGCGCGGCTACGAGCAGTACTTC	CASSPQRERGYEQYF
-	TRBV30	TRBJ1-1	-	TGTGCCTGGAGTGTATTGGGAGAAACTGAAGCTTTCTTT	CAWSVLGETEAFF
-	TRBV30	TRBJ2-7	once	TGTGCCTGGAATCGTCGGACAGACGAGCAGTACTTC	CAWNRRTDEQYF
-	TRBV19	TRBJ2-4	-	TGTGCCAGCGCTACGTCTGGGGAGACGGCCAAAAACATTCAGTACTTC	CASATSGETAKNIQYF
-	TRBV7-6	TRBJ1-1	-	TGTGCCAGCTCCAGCGGGAGGAACACTGAAGCTTTCTTT	CASSSGRNTEAFF
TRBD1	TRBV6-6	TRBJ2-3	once	TGTGCCAGCACCGACCGGGACAGGGGGAAAGATACGCAGTATTTT	CASTDRDRGKDTQYF
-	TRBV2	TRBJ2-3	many	TGTGCCAGCACCCTCCCCAGGCAGGTGGCGCAGTATTTT	CASTLPRQVAQYF
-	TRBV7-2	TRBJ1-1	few	TGTGCCAGCAGCTTAGCGGGAAACACTGAAGCTTTCTTT	CASSLAGNTEAFF
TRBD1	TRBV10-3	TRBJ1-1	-	TGTGCCATCAGCCTGACAGGGCGCGGAGATAACACTGAAGCTTTCTTT	CAISLTGRGDNTEAFF
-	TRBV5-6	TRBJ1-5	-	TGTGCCAGCAGCTTGGCCGGAGGGTTTCAGCCCCAGCATTTT	CASSLAGGFQPQHF
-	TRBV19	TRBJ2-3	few	TGTGCCACCCTTCGCAGTAACTCGGGCACAGATACGCAGTATTTT	CATLRSNSGTDTQYF
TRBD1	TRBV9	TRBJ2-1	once	TGTGCCAGCAGCCCCGCTGGGACAGGATACAATGAGCAGTTCTTC	CASSPAGTGYNEQFF
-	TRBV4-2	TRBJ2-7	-	TGTGCCAGCAGCCAAGATCGGGGTAGGGACGAGCAGTACTTC	CASSQDRGRDEQYF
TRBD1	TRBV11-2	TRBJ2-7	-	TGTGCCAGCAGCCTCCAGGGGGCCTTGCTTTACGAGCAGTACTTC	CASSLQGALLYEQYF
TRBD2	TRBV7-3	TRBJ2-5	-	TGTGCCAGCAGCTTAACGGGACTAGCAGAGGAGACCCAGTACTTC	CASSLTGLAEETQYF
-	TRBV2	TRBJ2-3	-	TGTGCCAGCAGGCTTCCCGGGACTTACACAGATACGCAGTATTTT	CASRLPGTYTDTQYF
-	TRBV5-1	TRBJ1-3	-	TGCGCCAGCAGCTTGGGGACCGGGAACTCTGGAAACACCATATATTTT	CASSLGTGNSGNTIYF
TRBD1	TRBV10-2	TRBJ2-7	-	TGCGCCAGCAGACAGGGGGCCGAGGGAGGCTACGAGCAGTACTTC	CASRQGAEGGYEQYF
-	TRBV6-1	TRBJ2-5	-	TGTGCCAGCAGTGTTGCGGGGATCAGTGAGACCCAGTACTTC	CASSVAGISETQYF
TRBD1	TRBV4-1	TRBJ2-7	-	TGCGCCAGCAGCCAAGATAGACAGGGCTACGAGCAGTACTTC	CASSQDRQGYEQYF
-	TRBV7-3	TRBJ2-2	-	TGTGCCAGCAGCATTAACACCGGGGAGCTGTTTTTT	CASSINTGELFF
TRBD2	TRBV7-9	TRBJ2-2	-	TGTGCCAGCAACCCTAGCGGGACCGGGGAGCTGTTTTTT	CASNPSGTGELFF
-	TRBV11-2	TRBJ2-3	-	TGTGCCAGCAGCCCGGACTGGGATACGCAGTATTTT	CASSPDWDTQYF
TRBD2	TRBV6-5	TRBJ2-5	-	TGTGCCAGCACCCAGCGGGAAGGCGAGACCCAGTACTTC	CASTQREGETQYF